The 21 T cell receptor beta chains in this list originate from one sample, sequenced in a study of cytomegalovirus exposure and HLA in healthy donors. 13 Jbeta primers and 60 Vbeta primers were used for the PCR. Assay used: immunoSEQ multiplex PCR; TCRdb lists only in-frame clones, some missing. Of about 87,000 clones in the sample, roughly 8.2% were seen once. The sample was PBMCs. These TCRs come from a man aged 45 to 65 in good health and CMV-seronegative.

The chain carries TRBV13 and TRBJ2-7; D perhaps matches TRBD1 (6 bases). In germline, CDR1 is PRHDT, CDR2 FYEKMQ (reference sequence). V lost 4 bases to trimming and J lost 4 bases, with 14 bases between them. The CDR3 runs 14 residues. CDR3 nucleotide sequence: TGTGCCAGCAGCTGGACAGTTTCAACTTACGAGCAGTACTTC. This encodes CASSWTVSTYEQYF. Drawing the rest from reference TRBV13 and TRBJ2-7, the complete variable domain is AAGVIQSPRHLIKEKRETATLKCYPIPRHDTVYWYQQGPGQDPQFLISFYEKMQSDKGSIPDRFSAQQFSDYHSELNMSSLELGDSALYFCASSWTVSTYEQYFGPGTRLTVT.

In its sample, this clone was seen a few times. The chain carries TRBV10-3 and TRBJ2-7, with D maybe TRBD2 (5 bases). There are 12 residues in the CDR3. Per germline, CDR1 ENHRY and CDR2 SYGVKD. V was trimmed by 5 bases and J by 2 bases, leaving 7 bases between them. The CDR3 DNA reads TGTGCCATCAGTCGGGGAACCTACGAGCAGTACTTC. This codes for CAISRGTYEQYF.

This chain links TRBV6-1 with TRBJ1-5; no clear D. Trimming removed 2 bases from V and 4 bases from J, with 15 bases in between. CDR3 length: 16 residues. Germline V CDR1 and CDR2: MNHNS, SASEGT. The CDR3 DNA follows: TGTGCCAGCAGTGAAATCCGCCAGGTCCTTAATCAGCCCCAGCATTTT. Encoded protein: CASSEIRQVLNQPQHF.

The V and J genes are TRBV2 and TRBJ1-2; TRBD1 matches 9 bases. The CDR3 contains 14 residues. Germline loops: CDR1 SNHLY, CDR2 FYNNEI. V lost 6 bases to trimming and J lost 6 bases; unmatched junction nucleotides: 8. DNA for the CDR3: TGTGCCAGCAGCCCCGGGACAGGGTATAATGGCTACACCTTC. It encodes CASSPGTGYNGYTF.

The rearrangement joins TRBV5-1 to TRBJ2-5, with 7 bases identical to TRBD2. The CDR3 extends over 15 amino acids. Trimming cost V 4 bases and J 2 bases; bases outside gene matches: 8. Per germline, CDR1 SGHRS and CDR2 YFSETQ. The CDR3 spells CASSPWGGEQETQYF. In DNA form, the CDR3 reads TGCGCCAGCAGCCCCTGGGGAGGGGAACAAGAGACCCAGTACTTC.

The CDR3 loop reads CASSPSWIGDEQYF. As DNA, the CDR3 is TGTGCCAGCAGCCCCTCCTGGATCGGAGACGAGCAGTACTTC. The V and J genes are TRBV27 and TRBJ2-7; the D is unclear. The CDR3 runs to 14 residues. V was clipped by 6 bases and J by 5 bases, with 17 bases between them. Germline V gene sequence: CDR1 MNHEY, CDR2 SMNVEV (reference sequence).

This chain connects TRBV18 to TRBJ1-2; TRBD1 might be the D (5 bases). This CDR3 is 16 amino acids long. The ends were cut back, 0 bases at V and 4 bases at J, with 15 bases in the middle. In germline, CDR1 is KGHSH, CDR2 LQKENI. The CDR3, as DNA: TGTGCCAGCTCACCACCGGGGCGACCGTCACCCTATGGCTACACCTTC. Translation: CASSPPGRPSPYGYTF. Drawing the rest from reference TRBV18 and TRBJ1-2, the complete variable domain is NAGVMQNPRHLVRRRGQEARLRCSPMKGHSHVYWYRQLPEEGLKFMVYLQKENIIDESGMPKERFSAEFPKEGPSILRIQQVVRGDSAAYFCASSPPGRPSPYGYTFGSGTRLTVV.

This clone has only a few counts. This sequence joins TRBV9 and TRBJ2-2, with 7 bases identical to TRBD1. CDR3 length: 15 amino acids. V lost 3 bases to trimming and J lost 2 bases; unmatched junction nucleotides: 4. The V gene's germline CDR1 is SGDLS and CDR2 YYNGEE. The CDR3 here is CASSGRQGNTGELFF. CDR3 coding DNA: TGTGCCAGCAGCGGACGACAGGGCAACACCGGGGAGCTGTTTTTT.

V usage is TRBV19 and J usage is TRBJ1-5; TRBD1 matches 7 bases. The CDR3 is 14 amino acids. From germline, CDR1 is LNHDA and CDR2 SQIVND (reference sequence). J lost 6 bases, V lost 5 bases, and 7 bases had no gene match. The DNA of the CDR3 is TGTGCCAGTAGTGAGACAGGGAGGCGTCAGCCCCAGCATTTT. Amino acid sequence: CASSETGRRQPQHF.

This clone came up a few times. The chain combines TRBV10-3 with TRBJ1-1, with TRBD1 as a possible D gene (5 bases). This CDR3 is built from 14 residues. Trimming removed 9 bases at V and 1 base at J, with 15 bases between. Germline CDR1 and CDR2: ENHRY and SYGVKD. CDR3 sequence reads: CAIALGGTNTEAFF. DNA for the CDR3: TGTGCCATAGCGTTGGGGGGAACGAACACTGAAGCTTTCTTT.

The V call is TRBV6-5, the J call TRBJ2-5, with 8 bases that match TRBD1. Germline V gives CDR1 MNHEY, CDR2 SVGAGI. The CDR3 length is 16 residues. Trimming cost V 0 bases and J 2 bases; bases outside gene matches: 5. CDR3 region: CASSYSLRGQQETQYF. CDR3 bases: TGTGCCAGCAGTTACTCACTCAGGGGGCAGCAAGAGACCCAGTACTTC.

J is TRBJ1-1 and V is TRBV18; perhaps TRBD1 as D (5 bases). This CDR3 region has 12 residues. V was shortened by 6 bases and J by 6 bases, with 11 bases between the two germline ends. Germline lookup yields CDR1 KGHSH and CDR2 LQKENI. For the CDR3, the DNA is TGTGCCAGCTCGCCCAGGGCTGCTGAAGCTTTCTTT. Encoded protein: CASSPRAAEAFF.

This chain uses TRBV7-9 with TRBJ2-1; 7 bases map to TRBD1. Germline CDR1 SEHNR, CDR2 FQNEAQ (reference sequence). This CDR3 comprises 13 residues. V trimming: 5 bases; J trimming: 5 bases; junction bases outside the gene matches: 3. CDR3 region: CASSRTGDNEQFF. CDR3 sequence (DNA): TGTGCCAGCAGCCGGACAGGAGACAATGAGCAGTTCTTC.

The CDR3 sequence is CASSLVQRNTEAFF. CDR3 bases: TGTGCCAGCAGTTTAGTACAAAGGAACACTGAAGCTTTCTTT. The chain uses TRBV28 and TRBJ1-1, with D hard to call. Germline lookup yields CDR1 MDHEN and CDR2 SYDVKM. Trimming stripped 2 bases from V and 1 base from J, with 8 bases between. The CDR3 is made up of 14 amino acids.

There are a few counts of this clone. This rearrangement joins TRBV30 to TRBJ2-3; a possible D gene is TRBD2 (6 bases). The CDR3 length is 14 residues. V was clipped by 0 bases and J by 3 bases, with 10 bases between them. The germline V gene has CDR1 GTSNPN and CDR2 SVGIG (reference sequence). CDR3 nucleotides: TGTGCCTGGAGTGTAGGAGGGGAGACAGATACGCAGTATTTT. As protein: CAWSVGGETDTQYF.

This chain uses TRBV18 with TRBJ2-7; maybe TRBD1 (6 bases). Looked up from germline, CDR1 is KGHSH and CDR2 is LQKENI. The CDR3 has 15 amino acids. V lost 2 bases, J lost 3 bases, and 14 bases lay in between. CDR3 coding DNA: TGTGCCAGCTCACCAGGGACAACCAAACGCTACGAGCAGTACTTC. This codes for CASSPGTTKRYEQYF.

This clone was counted a few times. The chain carries TRBV5-1 and TRBJ2-7, with 9 bases that match TRBD1. The length of the CDR3 is 14 residues. The V gene's germline CDR1 is SGHRS and CDR2 YFSETQ. V shed 6 bases, J shed 4 bases, and the junction held 8 bases outside the gene matches. CDR3 sequence (DNA): TGCGCCAGCACCTCCGGGACAGGGCCATACGAGCAGTACTTC. Its translation is CASTSGTGPYEQYF.

This clone was picked up a small number of times. V is TRBV10-1 and J is TRBJ1-5, with D possibly matching TRBD1 (5 bases). This CDR3 is built from 15 residues. Germline values: CDR1 WNHNN, CDR2 SYGVQD (reference sequence). Between the trimmed V and J ends, which lost 1 base and 7 bases, there was a span of 14 bases. CDR3 sequence: CASSELWGERQPQHF. The CDR3 nucleotides read TGCGCCAGCAGTGAGTTATGGGGGGAACGGCAGCCCCAGCATTTT.

The chain recombines TRBV6-1 with TRBJ2-1; 10 bases line up with TRBD2. With 4 bases clipped from V and 6 bases from J, the junction kept 3 bases outside the gene matches. CDR1 is MNHNS and CDR2 is SASEGT in the germline V gene. The CDR3 contains 14 residues. CDR3 in amino acids: CASSALAGGNEQFF. CDR3 nucleotides: TGTGCCAGCAGTGCTTTAGCGGGAGGCAATGAGCAGTTCTTC.

This clone was detected only a few times. The genes are TRBV28 and TRBJ1-2; D gene uncertain. V was clipped by 10 bases and J by 0 bases, with 15 bases between them. The CDR3 consists of 14 residues. From germline, CDR1 is MDHEN and CDR2 SYDVKM. Written as DNA, the CDR3 is TGTGCCACCGGAGGTGGCAGAGCTAACTATGGCTACACCTTC. Translating it yields CATGGGRANYGYTF.

This clone was detected a few times. The V call is TRBV5-1, the J call TRBJ1-1, with 10 bases lining up with TRBD1. Germline V gene lookup returns CDR1 SGHRS and CDR2 YFSETQ. Trimming cost V 5 bases and J 1 base; bases outside gene matches: 2. The CDR3 extends over 14 amino acids. DNA of the CDR3: TGCGCCAGCAGGGACAGGGGGGGGAACACTGAAGCTTTCTTT. Translated: CASRDRGGNTEAFF.